The 30 T cell receptor beta chains presented below share a single source sample, sequenced in a study of control samples from healthy donors and cancer patients. Data came from immunoSEQ multiplex PCR; TCRdb stores just in-frame clones and leaves some out. This sample yields 70,000 to 80,000 clones, of which roughly 84% are seen a single time; under 5% belongs to the top ten. Source material: blood. These receptors originate from a woman in her forties or fifties in good health.

The gene calls are TRBV12-3 or TRBV12-4 and TRBJ1-5; no firm D call. V lost 7 bases and J lost 0, with 7 bases in between. This CDR3 is 13 amino acids long. The CDR3 nucleotides read TGTGCCAGCACAGAGCATAGCAATCAGCCCCAGCATTTT. Translated, it gives CASTEHSNQPQHF.

V is TRBV28 and J is TRBJ2-5; unclear D gene. The CDR3 totals 13 residues. CDR1 and CDR2 (germline): MDHEN, SYDVKM. The ends were cut back, 5 bases at V and 3 bases at J, with 10 bases in the middle. The CDR3 nucleotides read TGTGCCAGCAGTGCTCTATCGAAAGAGACCCAGTACTTC. This sequence encodes CASSALSKETQYF.

This chain's CDR3 is CASSFTGYEQYF. CDR3 DNA: TGTGCCAGCAGCTTCACAGGGTACGAGCAGTACTTC. This chain connects TRBV6-2 or TRBV6-3 to TRBJ2-7, with a tentative D call TRBD1 (6 bases). Trimming stripped 6 bases from V and 4 bases from J, with 10 bases between. Per germline, CDR1 MNHEY and CDR2 SVGEGT. The CDR3 is 12 amino acids.

The CDR3 protein is CASSNGRTVSNQPQHF. In DNA form, the CDR3 reads TGTGCCAGCAGCAACGGTCGGACAGTGAGCAATCAGCCCCAGCATTTT. The chain carries TRBV21-1 and TRBJ1-5; the table gives TRBD1 as D, unverified against the DNA. TRBV21-1 is listed as a pseudogene. This CDR3 has 16 residues.

With regard to this clone: Other nucleotide sequences in the sample specify the same CDR3. This chain connects TRBV3-1 (or the pseudogene TRBV3-2) to TRBJ2-3; no reliable D call. Per the germline V gene, CDR1 is LGHDT and CDR2 is YNNKEL (reference sequence). Trimming took 4 bases from V and 2 from J, leaving 4 bases between them. The CDR3 length is 12 residues. The CDR3 reads CASSLTTDTQYF. CDR3 in DNA: TGTGCCAGCAGCCTAACCACAGATACGCAGTATTTT.

This rearrangement joins TRBV19 to TRBJ2-1; 12 bases align to TRBD2. This CDR3 spans 14 amino acids. CDR1 is LNHDA and CDR2 is SQIVND in the germline V gene (reference sequence). The V gene end was trimmed by 4 bases and the J gene end by 9 bases; junction bases not matched to a gene: 4. The CDR3 DNA sequence: TGTGCCAGTAGTACTAGCGGGAGGGCAGGTGAGCAGTTCTTC. Its translation: CASSTSGRAGEQFF.

The chain combines TRBV28 with TRBJ2-1; TRBD2 matches at 10 bases. V lost 3 bases to trimming and J lost 4 bases; unmatched junction nucleotides: 15. CDR1 is MDHEN and CDR2 is SYDVKM in the germline V gene. This CDR3 spans 19 amino acids. The CDR3 DNA follows: TGTGCCAGCAGTTTGAAGAGTCTGGGACTAGCGCTAGAATACAATGAGCAGTTCTTC. Amino acid sequence: CASSLKSLGLALEYNEQFF. Supplemented by reference TRBV28 and TRBJ2-1, the full variable domain reads DVKVTQSSRYLVKRTGEKVFLECVQDMDHENMFWYRQDPGLGLRLIYFSYDVKMKEKGDIPEGYSVSREKKERFSLILESASTNQTSMYLCASSLKSLGLALEYNEQFFGPGTRLTVL.

The count of this clone is one. This chain joins TRBV2 and TRBJ1-2; D might be TRBD1 (5 bases). The V gene's germline CDR1 is SNHLY and CDR2 FYNNEI. V was clipped by 3 bases and J by 2 bases, with 13 bases between them. This CDR3 spans 15 amino acids. CDR3 region: CASSDRGRRNYGYTF. The CDR3 nucleotides read TGTGCCAGCAGTGATAGGGGCCGCCGCAACTATGGCTACACCTTC.

This clone was recorded only once. This chain uses TRBV3-1 (or the pseudogene TRBV3-2) with TRBJ2-1; D ambiguous. V was shortened by 5 bases and J by 4 bases, with 3 bases between the two germline ends. Germline loops: CDR1 LGHDT, CDR2 YNNKEL (reference sequence). The CDR3 extends over 11 amino acids. The CDR3 sequence is CASSKYNEQFF. The CDR3 region has the DNA TGTGCCAGCAGCAAATACAATGAGCAGTTCTTC.

This clone showed up just once. CDR3: CASSLDLSYNEQFF. CDR3 sequence (DNA): TGTGCCAGCAGCCTAGATCTCTCCTACAATGAGCAGTTCTTC. This chain connects TRBV6-4 to TRBJ2-1; D is ambiguous. The CDR3 extends over 14 amino acids. CDR1 and CDR2 from the germline V gene are MRHNA and SNTAGT. Trimming removed 6 bases at V and 0 bases at J, with 9 bases between.

This clone was seen more than once but under ten times. The chain uses TRBV11-2 and TRBJ2-5; no definite D call. The V end was cut by 5 bases, the J end by 5 bases, with 18 bases between. Germline CDR1 and CDR2: SGHAT and FQNNGV. The CDR3 is 15 residues long. This chain's CDR3 is CASSLGWHPKETQYF. The CDR3 DNA follows: TGTGCCAGCAGCCTCGGTTGGCACCCAAAGGAGACCCAGTACTTC.

CDR3: CASSYSVGVYGYTF. In nucleotides, the CDR3 is TGTGCCAGCAGTTACTCGGTAGGGGTCTATGGCTACACCTTC. V gene TRBV6-5 combines with J gene TRBJ1-2; D may be TRBD1 (5 bases). This CDR3 is built from 14 residues. CDR1 is MNHEY and CDR2 is SVGAGI in the germline V gene. V lost 0 bases to trimming and J lost 4 bases, with 9 bases between them.

This chain joins TRBV30 and TRBJ1-2; D is uncertain. Germline lookup yields CDR1 GTSNPN and CDR2 SVGIG (reference sequence). Trimming took off 3 bases at V and 8 bases at J, with 13 bases between the two ends. This CDR3 has 12 residues. The CDR3 nucleotides read TGTGCCTGGAGAAGGAATAAGGGAGGCTACACCTTC. This codes for CAWRRNKGGYTF.

This sequence joins TRBV9 and TRBJ2-3; D is unresolved. Trimming pared 4 bases from V and 0 bases from J, leaving 12 bases between. The CDR3 has 15 amino acids. Germline values: CDR1 SGDLS, CDR2 YYNGEE. CDR3 bases: TGTGCCAGCAGCTTCGACACCTCTAGCACAGATACGCAGTATTTT. The encoded protein is CASSFDTSSTDTQYF.

This chain links TRBV6-5 with TRBJ2-5; 7 bases align to TRBD1. V shed 6 bases and J 6 bases; nucleotides not matched to a gene: 10. The CDR3 is 14 amino acids. Looked up from germline, CDR1 is MNHEY and CDR2 is SVGAGI. CDR3: CASRSATGSKTQYF. The CDR3 coding sequence is TGTGCCAGCAGGAGCGCGACAGGGAGTAAGACCCAGTACTTC.

The chain combines TRBV18 with TRBJ1-4; perhaps TRBD1 as D (5 bases). CDR1 is KGHSH, CDR2 LQKENI, per germline. This CDR3 region has 15 residues. Trimming took 2 bases from V and 3 from J, leaving 10 bases between them. CDR3 amino acids: CASSPFDSPNEKLFF. DNA of the CDR3: TGTGCCAGCTCACCATTCGACAGCCCTAATGAAAAACTGTTTTTT.

V is TRBV27 and J is TRBJ1-3, with TRBD1 matching 9 bases. The CDR3 loop spans 16 amino acids. Losses at the gene ends were 3 bases for V and 0 bases for J; bases not matched to a gene: 3. Germline assignment: CDR1 MNHEY and CDR2 SMNVEV (reference sequence). CDR3 in amino acids: CASSFGTGYSGNTIYF. CDR3 bases: TGTGCCAGCAGTTTTGGGACAGGGTACTCTGGAAACACCATATATTTT.

This clone was detected once. The chain links TRBV28 to TRBJ2-6, with D maybe TRBD1 (6 bases). CDR1 MDHEN and CDR2 SYDVKM come from the germline V gene. V was clipped by 2 bases and J by 1 base, with 15 bases between them. The CDR3 is made up of 18 amino acids. The CDR3 DNA reads as TGTGCCAGCAGTTTACTTGCAGGGGCAGGTTCTGGGGCCAACGTCCTGACTTTC. Its protein product is CASSLLAGAGSGANVLTF.

This chain links TRBV6-5 with TRBJ2-1; TRBD2 aligns across 11 bases. Looked up from germline, CDR1 is MNHEY and CDR2 is SVGAGI. V trimming: 6 bases; J trimming: 3 bases; junction bases outside the gene matches: 4. The CDR3 runs 15 residues. The CDR3 reads CASRLAGGNYNEQFF. The DNA for the CDR3 is TGTGCCAGCAGGTTAGCGGGAGGGAACTACAATGAGCAGTTCTTC.

V is TRBV6-1 and J is TRBJ2-7; D uncertain. Germline V lookup: CDR1 MNHNS, CDR2 SASEGT. The CDR3 is 15 residues long. With 2 bases removed from V and 4 bases from J, the gap between germline ends came to 15 bases. For the CDR3, the DNA is TGTGCCAGCAGTGAACAGATAGGACCAAATTACGAGCAGTACTTC. Translated: CASSEQIGPNYEQYF.

The chain links TRBV18 to TRBJ2-5, with D possibly being TRBD2 (6 bases). The germline CDR1 and CDR2 sequences are KGHSH and LQKENI. The V end lost 0 bases, the J end lost 2 bases, and 10 bases lay between the germline ends. The CDR3 runs to 15 residues. The CDR3 bases are TGTGCCAGCTCACCACCGGGACTCAAACAAGAGACCCAGTACTTC. It encodes CASSPPGLKQETQYF.

This CDR3 is CASTQDRGPQETQYF. The DNA of the CDR3 is TGTGCCAGCACCCAGGACAGGGGCCCCCAAGAGACCCAGTACTTC. The rearrangement uses TRBV2 and TRBJ2-5, with 9 nucleotides matching TRBD1. Germline loops: CDR1 SNHLY, CDR2 FYNNEI. The junction had 7 bases not matched to a gene; V was cut back by 7 bases and J by 1 base. CDR3 length equals 15 residues.

The chain uses TRBV9 and TRBJ1-3; weak D call: TRBD1 (6 bases). Trimming cost V 4 bases and J 2 bases, with 7 bases left between them. Germline V gene lookup returns CDR1 SGDLS and CDR2 YYNGEE. The CDR3 is 13 amino acids. The CDR3 here is CASSPGAGNTIYF. CDR3 nucleotide sequence: TGTGCCAGCAGCCCAGGGGCTGGAAACACCATATATTTT.

The CDR3 DNA is TGTGCCAGCAGCCCCTCCGGGACAGGAGTGATTTGGAGTGGCTACACCTTC. Translated, it gives CASSPSGTGVIWSGYTF. This chain links TRBV7-9 with TRBJ1-2; 8 positions match TRBD1. Trimming took 5 bases from V and 7 from J; bases not matched to a gene: 18. Germline V gene lookup returns CDR1 SEHNR and CDR2 FQNEAQ (reference sequence). The length of the CDR3 is 17 residues.

The rearrangement uses TRBV11-2 and TRBJ2-7, with D unresolved. V was shortened by 5 bases and J by 2 bases, with 4 bases between the two germline ends. The CDR3 has 11 amino acids. Germline V CDR1 and CDR2: SGHAT, FQNNGV. CDR3 region: CASSRTYEQYF. CDR3 DNA: TGTGCCAGCAGCCGCACCTACGAGCAGTACTTC.

This rearrangement joins TRBV7-9 to TRBJ2-2, with unresolved D. Germline CDR1 SEHNR, CDR2 FQNEAQ (reference sequence). V lost 3 bases and J 8 bases, leaving 7 bases between the germline ends. The CDR3 consists of 12 residues. CDR3 in amino acids: CASSFPLGELFF. CDR3 bases: TGTGCCAGCAGCTTCCCGCTGGGGGAGCTGTTTTTT.

V usage is TRBV18 and J usage is TRBJ1-4; D call uncertain. The CDR3 length is 14 residues. CDR1 is KGHSH and CDR2 is LQKENI in the germline V gene. Trimming stripped 4 bases from V and 5 bases from J, with 11 bases between. The CDR3 bases are TGTGCCAGCTCACGAACAGAGCTCAATGAAAAACTGTTTTTT. Translating gives CASSRTELNEKLFF.

This clone appeared a few times. The chain combines TRBV6-1 with TRBJ1-2, with D hard to call. There are 13 residues in the CDR3. Germline V gives CDR1 MNHNS, CDR2 SASEGT. V shed 3 bases and J shed 4 bases, with 9 bases lying between them. The CDR3, as DNA: TGTGCCAGCAGTGACATTGGTTCCTATGGCTACACCTTC. Amino acids: CASSDIGSYGYTF.

This chain connects TRBV2 to TRBJ2-1; the match to TRBD2 covers 8 bases. The CDR3 has 15 residues. Unmatched junction bases numbered 15, after V lost 8 bases and J lost 9 bases. Germline V gene data show CDR1 as SNHLY and CDR2 as FYNNEI. The chain's CDR3 is CASRGGKVAGSEQFF. For the CDR3, the DNA is TGTGCCAGCCGGGGGGGTAAGGTAGCGGGCTCTGAGCAGTTCTTC.

V and J are TRBV18 and TRBJ1-1, with D unclear. Germline V gene lookup returns CDR1 KGHSH and CDR2 LQKENI. V lost 0 bases and J lost 7, with 12 bases in between. This CDR3 has 14 amino acids. Here the CDR3 reads CASSPPNSDNEAFF. CDR3 DNA: TGTGCCAGCTCACCACCGAACAGCGACAATGAAGCTTTCTTT.